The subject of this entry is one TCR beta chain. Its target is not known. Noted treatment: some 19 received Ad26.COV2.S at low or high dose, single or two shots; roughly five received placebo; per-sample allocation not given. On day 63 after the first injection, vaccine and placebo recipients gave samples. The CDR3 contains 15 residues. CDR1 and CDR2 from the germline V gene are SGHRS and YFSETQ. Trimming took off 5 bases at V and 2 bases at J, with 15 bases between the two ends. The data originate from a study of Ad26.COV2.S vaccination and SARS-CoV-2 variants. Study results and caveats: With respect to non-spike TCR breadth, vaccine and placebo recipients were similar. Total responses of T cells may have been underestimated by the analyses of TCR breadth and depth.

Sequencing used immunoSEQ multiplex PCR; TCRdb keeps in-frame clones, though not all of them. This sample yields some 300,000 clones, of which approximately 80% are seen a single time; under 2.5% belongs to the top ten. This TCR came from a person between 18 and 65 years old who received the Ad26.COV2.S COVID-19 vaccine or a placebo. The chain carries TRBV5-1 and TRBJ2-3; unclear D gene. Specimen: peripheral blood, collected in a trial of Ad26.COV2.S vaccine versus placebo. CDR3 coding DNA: TGCGCCAGCAGTCGTGATAACCTGGCCACAGATACGCAGTATTTT. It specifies CASSRDNLATDTQYF.